These 31 T cell receptor beta chains originate from one sample sequenced in a study of blood T cells in healthy people across ages. The second PCR ran about 6 to 11 cycles with a sample-barcoded 5' primer and J-beta primers. TCRdb called the 5' RACE reads again in MiXCR, with one record for every CDR3 protein. The repertoire consists of fewer than 600,000 distinct CDR3 sequences, with about 29% occurring once and the leading ten covering roughly 3.5%. The sample was also reused in another study, on T cells of mothers and their children.

The sample consisted of blood. The source is a boy aged 2 to 10 in good health.

This clonotype was counted a few times. V gene TRBV5-4 combines with J gene TRBJ2-2; no clear D gene. CDR3 size: 16 residues. V was cut by 0 bases and J by 4 bases, with 13 bases left in between. CDR1 and CDR2 (germline): SGHNT, YYREEE (reference sequence). CDR3 sequence (DNA): TGTGCCAGCAGCTTGGCCCAAACGCGTAGCACCGGGGAGCTGTTTTTT. It yields the protein CASSLAQTRSTGELFF.

This CDR3 reads CSVYQGNGYTF. DNA of the CDR3: TGCAGCGTGTATCAGGGGAATGGCTACACCTTC. This chain connects TRBV29-1 to TRBJ1-2, with D possibly matching TRBD1 (6 bases). The V gene's germline CDR1 is SQVTM and CDR2 ANQGSEA. The CDR3 totals 11 residues. Trimming removed 6 bases at V and 6 bases at J, with 11 bases between.

This sequence joins TRBV7-9 and TRBJ2-7, with D perhaps TRBD1 or TRBD2 (5 bases each). The ends were cut back, 3 bases at V and 2 bases at J, with 14 bases in the middle. In germline, CDR1 is SEHNR, CDR2 FQNEAQ (reference sequence). The CDR3 length is 15 residues. The CDR3 is CASSLGDLGAYEQYF. Written as DNA, the CDR3 is TGTGCCAGCAGCTTGGGGGATCTCGGGGCCTACGAGCAGTACTTC.

Only a few counts were recorded for this clonotype. This chain uses TRBV20-1 with TRBJ1-4, with TRBD1 as a possible D gene (6 bases). The CDR3 consists of 15 residues. In germline, CDR1 is DFQATT, CDR2 SNEGSKA (reference sequence). Trimming removed 7 bases from V and 4 bases from J, with 19 bases in between. DNA for the CDR3: TGCAGTGGTCTTAGGGGGGACCTCTTTAATGAAAAACTGTTTTTT. Its translation is CSGLRGDLFNEKLFF.

This clonotype has more than one count but fewer than ten. CDR3 protein: CASSRAALTGELFF. The CDR3 region has the DNA TGTGCCAGCAGCCGGGCCGCACTCACCGGGGAGCTGTTTTTT. The chain combines TRBV28 with TRBJ2-2; D ambiguous. The V end lost 6 bases, the J end lost 4 bases, and 12 bases lay between the germline ends. Germline-derived CDR1 and CDR2 are MDHEN and SYDVKM. This CDR3 contains 14 residues.

This clonotype turned up a few times. The chain uses TRBV20-1 and TRBJ2-5, with D possibly matching TRBD1 (6 bases). The J call is uncertain, as TRBJ2-7 better fits the DNA end. Germline lookup yields CDR1 DFQATT and CDR2 SNEGSKA (reference sequence). CDR3 length: 15 residues. CDR3 bases: TGCAGTGCTAGAGCCCAGACAGGCTCTTCCTACGAGCAGTACTTC. Encoded protein: CSARAQTGSSYEQYF.

This chain uses TRBV20-1 with TRBJ1-3; D gene ambiguous. V dropped 3 bases and J dropped 2 bases, with 11 bases sitting between them. Germline CDR1 is DFQATT and CDR2 is SNEGSKA (reference sequence). There are 14 residues in the CDR3. The DNA for the CDR3 is TGCAGTGCTAGTCTGCAAGGCCCTGGAAACACCATATATTTT. Translating gives CSASLQGPGNTIYF.

The chain has TRBV9 and TRBJ2-6, with a possible D match to TRBD1 (6 bases). The germline V gene has CDR1 SGDLS and CDR2 YYNGEE. The ends were cut back, 2 bases at V and 0 bases at J, with 9 bases in the middle. The CDR3 is 16 amino acids. The CDR3 DNA reads as TGTGCCAGCAGCGTGGGGACATTCTCTGGGGCCAACGTCCTGACTTTC. It specifies CASSVGTFSGANVLTF.

The chain combines TRBV6-2 or TRBV6-3 with TRBJ1-2, with 12 bases fitting TRBD1. V dropped 4 bases and J dropped 5; count of bases not matched to a gene: 8. This CDR3 spans 16 amino acids. Germline V gene data show CDR1 as MNHEY and CDR2 as SVGEGT. The CDR3 loop is CASSSWDRGHRYGYTF. For the CDR3, the DNA is TGTGCCAGCAGTTCCTGGGACAGGGGGCATCGGTATGGCTACACCTTC.

In its sample, this clonotype was seen a few times. The rearrangement links TRBV25-1 to TRBJ1-6, with D maybe TRBD1 (5 bases). The CDR3 contains 14 residues. The germline V gene encodes CDR1 MGHDK and CDR2 SYGVNS. V dropped 3 bases and J dropped 10 bases, with 13 bases sitting between them. For the CDR3, the DNA is TGTGCCAGCAGTGACGGGGGGTCTGGGTCACCCCTCCACTTT. It yields the protein CASSDGGSGSPLHF.

This clonotype was detected a few times. The chain uses TRBV5-1 and TRBJ2-5; tentative D call: TRBD2 (5 bases). With the DNA end fitting TRBJ2-7 better, the J assignment may be wrong. In germline, CDR1 is SGHRS, CDR2 YFSETQ. This CDR3 contains 16 residues. The CDR3 loop is CASSWAADGNPYEQYF. CDR3 nucleotide sequence: TGCGCCAGCAGCTGGGCGGCAGACGGGAACCCCTACGAGCAGTACTTC.

This clonotype was seen repeatedly, ten times or more. The chain carries TRBV7-2 and TRBJ2-5; D may be TRBD1 or TRBD2 (7 bases each). In germline, CDR1 is SGHTA, CDR2 FQGNSA. The V end lost 6 bases, the J end lost 5 bases, and 13 bases lay between the germline ends. The CDR3 is 13 residues long. The CDR3 sequence: CASSSGGGETQYF. CDR3 nucleotides: TGTGCCAGCAGTTCAGGGGGGGGCGAGACCCAGTACTTC.

This clonotype has only a few counts. V is TRBV27 and J is TRBJ2-2, with TRBD2 identical over 7 bases. The CDR3 extends over 14 amino acids. Germline values: CDR1 MNHEY, CDR2 SMNVEV (reference sequence). The V and J ends lost 7 bases and 1 base, in that order; junction bases with no gene match: 3. The CDR3 bases are TGTGCCAGCACGGCTAGCGGGAACACCGGGGAGCTGTTTTTT. Amino acids: CASTASGNTGELFF.

The rearrangement links TRBV6-5 to TRBJ2-1; TRBD2 might be the D (5 bases). CDR3 size: 15 residues. CDR1 and CDR2 (germline): MNHEY, SVGAGI. The V gene lost 2 bases and the J gene lost 5 bases, with 13 bases spanning the gap. CDR3 amino acids: CASSYAGSLHNEQFF. DNA of the CDR3: TGTGCCAGCAGTTACGCGGGTTCCCTCCACAATGAGCAGTTCTTC.

The chain couples TRBV5-1 to TRBJ1-6; D possibly corresponds to TRBD1 (5 bases). Per the germline V gene, CDR1 is SGHRS and CDR2 is YFSETQ. CDR3 size: 15 residues. V was pared by 4 bases and J by 8 bases, with 16 bases between. For the CDR3, the DNA is TGCGCCAGCAGCATTGGGGGAGGGAGGGATTCACCCCTCCACTTT. Its translation: CASSIGGGRDSPLHF.

This chain links TRBV7-9 with TRBJ2-1; 7 bases line up with TRBD1. This CDR3 is built from 13 residues. Germline V lookup: CDR1 SEHNR, CDR2 FQNEAQ (reference sequence). The V segment lost 5 bases and the J segment 10 bases; nucleotides outside the gene matches: 8. CDR3 protein: CASSRRQGMEQFF. Here the CDR3 DNA reads TGTGCCAGCAGCCGACGACAGGGTATGGAGCAGTTCTTC.

This sequence joins TRBV5-1 and TRBJ2-5; D is perhaps TRBD2 (6 bases). The J call may be faulty, since TRBJ2-7 better matches the DNA end. CDR1 and CDR2 (germline): SGHRS, YFSETQ. The CDR3 loop spans 15 amino acids. The CDR3 here is CASSRQDGSSYEQYF. The CDR3 DNA sequence: TGCGCCAGCAGCAGACAAGACGGGAGCTCCTACGAGCAGTACTTC.

This clonotype appeared a few times. This chain uses TRBV7-2 with TRBJ2-7, with 9 bases identical to TRBD2. The ends lost 4 bases at V and 3 bases at J; junction bases unmatched: 4. The CDR3 totals 14 residues. Per the germline V gene, CDR1 is SGHTA and CDR2 is FQGNSA. The CDR3 here is CASSSWTSDYEQYF. In nucleotides, the CDR3 is TGTGCCAGCAGCTCCTGGACTAGCGACTACGAGCAGTACTTC. The full variable domain, rest sourced from reference TRBV7-2 and TRBJ2-7, is GAGVSQSPSNKVTEKGKDVELRCDPISGHTALYWYRQSLGQGLEFLIYFQGNSAPDKSGLPSDRFSAERTGGSVSTLTIQRTQQEDSAVYLCASSSWTSDYEQYFGPGTRLTVT.

This chain joins TRBV5-1 and TRBJ2-1; the match to TRBD2 covers 10 bases. Germline V gene data show CDR1 as SGHRS and CDR2 as YFSETQ. With V trimmed by 0 bases and J by 0 bases, 6 bases remained unmatched. The CDR3 runs 18 residues. The CDR3 DNA reads as TGCGCCAGCAGCTTGGCAGGGACTAGCGTCAGCTCCTACAATGAGCAGTTCTTC. Translation gives CASSLAGTSVSSYNEQFF.

This clonotype was detected only a few times. The chain recombines TRBV7-2 with TRBJ2-7; 11 nucleotides line up with TRBD2. The CDR3 loop spans 14 amino acids. Germline loops: CDR1 SGHTA, CDR2 FQGNSA. With V trimmed by 7 bases and J by 2 bases, 4 bases remained unmatched. The CDR3 bases are TGTGCCAGCAAGGCTAGCGGGAGGACCTACGAGCAGTACTTC. This translates into CASKASGRTYEQYF.

The chain carries TRBV7-9 and TRBJ2-3; D may be TRBD2 (5 bases). Per the germline V gene, CDR1 is SEHNR and CDR2 is FQNEAQ (reference sequence). The CDR3 is 20 residues long. Trimming took 1 base from V and 1 from J, leaving 24 bases between them. Here the CDR3 DNA reads TGTGCCAGCAGCTTAGAAGCTAGCAGAGCCGTCCCCAGAGGCACAGATACGCAGTATTTT. Its protein product is CASSLEASRAVPRGTDTQYF. The complete variable domain, with remaining parts taken from reference TRBV7-9 and TRBJ2-3, reads DTGVSQNPRHKITKRGQNVTFRCDPISEHNRLYWYRQTLGQGPEFLTYFQNEAQLEKSRLLSDRFSAERPKGSFSTLEIQRTEQGDSAMYLCASSLEASRAVPRGTDTQYFGPGTRLTVL.

This clonotype was seen just once. The V call is TRBV20-1, the J call TRBJ1-5, with D possibly TRBD1 on 5 matching bases. Germline CDR1 is DFQATT and CDR2 is SNEGSKA (reference sequence). The CDR3 loop spans 17 amino acids. V gave up 3 bases and J gave up 3 bases, with 21 bases separating them. The CDR3 spells CSASERPRRGVNQPQHF. The CDR3 region has the DNA TGCAGTGCTAGTGAGCGCCCCAGGCGGGGGGTCAATCAGCCCCAGCATTTT.

This rearrangement joins TRBV20-1 to TRBJ2-1; perhaps TRBD2 as D (7 bases). The closer fit of TRBJ2-5 to the DNA end suggests the J call may be wrong. The CDR3 has 16 residues. Germline-derived CDR1 and CDR2 are DFQATT and SNEGSKA (reference sequence). CDR3 in amino acids: CSAVKRQAGAVETQYF. CDR3 in DNA: TGCAGTGCTGTAAAGCGGCAGGCGGGGGCGGTGGAGACCCAGTACTTC.

Many counts were recorded for this clonotype. The chain recombines TRBV6-6 with TRBJ2-2; 7 nucleotides agree with TRBD1. The CDR3 is made up of 16 amino acids. After removal of 2 bases from V and 4 bases from J, the junction contained 7 bases not matched to a gene. The germline V gene encodes CDR1 MNHNY and CDR2 SVGAGI (reference sequence). The CDR3 bases are TGTGCCAGCAGTTACCGACAGGGCCTAGGCACCGGGGAGCTGTTTTTT. It translates to CASSYRQGLGTGELFF.

This clonotype was picked up many times. The V and J genes are TRBV29-1 and TRBJ2-7, with D possibly matching TRBD1 (6 bases). Trimming left V 6 bases short and J 2 bases short, with 11 bases between. The CDR3 consists of 12 residues. Per germline, CDR1 SQVTM and CDR2 ANQGSEA. Here the CDR3 reads CSVRQAAYEQYF. In nucleotides, the CDR3 is TGCAGCGTGCGACAGGCCGCCTACGAGCAGTACTTC.

The chain joins TRBV5-1 to TRBJ2-5; D gene uncertain. Germline CDR1 reads SGHRS; CDR2 reads YFSETQ. The CDR3 runs 16 residues. V was clipped by 1 base and J by 2 bases, with 15 bases between them. CDR3 region: CASSLRVFGRQETQYF. For the CDR3, the DNA is TGCGCCAGCAGCTTGAGGGTCTTTGGTAGGCAAGAGACCCAGTACTTC.

The chain employs TRBV20-1 and TRBJ2-5; TRBD2 aligns across 11 bases. Matching the DNA end better, TRBJ2-7 makes the J call doubtful. This CDR3 is 15 amino acids long. CDR1 is DFQATT and CDR2 is SNEGSKA in the germline V gene (reference sequence). CDR3 loop: CSAYRLAGSSYEQYF. The CDR3 DNA reads TGCAGTGCCTACAGACTAGCGGGATCGTCCTACGAGCAGTACTTC.

The J gene is TRBJ2-1, the V gene TRBV15, with 14 bases fitting TRBD2. This CDR3 comprises 17 residues. V trimming: 1 base; J trimming: 3 bases; junction bases outside the gene matches: 2. Germline V gene sequence: CDR1 LNHNV, CDR2 YYDKDF (reference sequence). The CDR3 coding sequence is TGTGCCACCAGCAGAGGGGGACTAGCGGGAGTCTACAATGAGCAGTTCTTC. Translation: CATSRGGLAGVYNEQFF.

The chain links TRBV3-1 to TRBJ2-5; tentatively, D is TRBD2 (7 bases). The DNA end is a closer match to TRBJ2-1, so the J assignment may be wrong. CDR1 and CDR2 (germline): LGHDT, YNNKEL (reference sequence). The CDR3 extends over 14 amino acids. The CDR3 protein is CASSRGRGGYEQFF. Here the CDR3 DNA reads TGTGCCAGCAGCAGGGGGAGGGGGGGGTATGAGCAGTTCTTC.

Here the CDR3 reads CAISESRGPSSYNEQFF. CDR3 coding DNA: TGTGCCATCAGTGAGTCGAGGGGCCCTTCAAGCTACAATGAGCAGTTCTTC. The chain recombines TRBV10-3 with TRBJ2-1; possibly TRBD1 or TRBD2 for D (5 bases each). The CDR3 runs to 17 residues. Trimming cost V 0 bases and J 3 bases, with 15 bases left between them. The germline V gene encodes CDR1 ENHRY and CDR2 SYGVKD.

Points on this clonotype: A much larger clone lies one base from this, so it may be a read error. The chain joins TRBV7-2 to TRBJ2-1, with TRBD2 identical over 7 bases. The CDR3 length is 15 residues. Germline CDR1 and CDR2: SGHTA and FQGNSA. The CDR3 DNA is TGTGCCAACAGCCCGACTAGCTCATCCTACAATGAGCAGTTCTTC. This encodes CANSPTSSSYNEQFF.